A single TCR beta chain is shown here with its context. Other nucleotide sequences in the sample specify the same CDR3. Sequencing used immunoSEQ multiplex PCR; TCRdb keeps in-frame clones, though not all of them. The sample holds some 480,000 clones, less than 80% seen once. The CDR3 is 12 residues long. V lost 3 bases to trimming and J lost 6 bases, with 5 bases between them. Germline-derived CDR1 and CDR2 are KGHSH and LQKENI. This record belongs to a study of shared clonotypes between healthy human individuals. The chain has TRBV18 and TRBJ2-2; D remains ambiguous. This TCR was recovered from a woman aged 40 to 49 in good health. Some clones in this sample may be carry-over from other donors' samples. Sequenced sample: PBMCs. The CDR3 sequence is CASSPRAGELFF. The CDR3 nucleotides read TGTGCCAGCTCACCCCGGGCCGGGGAGCTGTTTTTT.